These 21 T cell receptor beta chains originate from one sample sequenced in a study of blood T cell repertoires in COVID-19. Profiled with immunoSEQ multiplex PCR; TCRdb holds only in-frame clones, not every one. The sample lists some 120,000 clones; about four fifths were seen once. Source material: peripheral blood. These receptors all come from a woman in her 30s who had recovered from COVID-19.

In DNA form, the CDR3 reads TGTGCCAGCAGCTTGAGTCCGGGATCGTCAGATACGCAGTATTTT. Amino acids: CASSLSPGSSDTQYF. The J gene is TRBJ2-3, the V gene TRBV5-4, with a weak D call TRBD2 (5 bases). The CDR3 consists of 15 residues. CDR1 SGHNT and CDR2 YYREEE come from the germline V gene (reference sequence). Trimming stripped 1 base from V and 4 bases from J, with 13 bases between.

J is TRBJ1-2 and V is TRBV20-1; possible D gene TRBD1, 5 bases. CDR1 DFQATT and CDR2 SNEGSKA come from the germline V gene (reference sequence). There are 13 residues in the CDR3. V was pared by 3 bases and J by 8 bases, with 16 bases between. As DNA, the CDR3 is TGCAGTGCTAGTGGGGCCCCGGGGGGGGGCTACACCTTC. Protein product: CSASGAPGGGYTF.

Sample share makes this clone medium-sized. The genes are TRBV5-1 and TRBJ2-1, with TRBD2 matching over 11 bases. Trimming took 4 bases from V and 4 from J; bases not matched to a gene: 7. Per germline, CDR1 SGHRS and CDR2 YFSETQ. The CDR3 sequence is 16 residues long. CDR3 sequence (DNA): TGCGCCAGCAGCCCCTTTGGGACTAGCGGATACAATGAGCAGTTCTTC. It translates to CASSPFGTSGYNEQFF.

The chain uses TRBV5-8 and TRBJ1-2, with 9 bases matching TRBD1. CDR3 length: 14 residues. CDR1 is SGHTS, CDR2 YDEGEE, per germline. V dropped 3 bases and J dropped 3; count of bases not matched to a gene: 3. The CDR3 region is CASSWGDRDYGYTF. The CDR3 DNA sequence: TGTGCCAGCAGCTGGGGGGACAGGGACTATGGCTACACCTTC. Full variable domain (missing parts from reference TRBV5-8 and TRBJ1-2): EAGVTQSPTHLIKTRGQQATLRCSPISGHTSVYWYQQALGLGLQFLLWYDEGEERNRGNFPPRFSGRQFPNYSSELNVNALELEDSALYLCASSWGDRDYGYTFGSGTRLTVV.

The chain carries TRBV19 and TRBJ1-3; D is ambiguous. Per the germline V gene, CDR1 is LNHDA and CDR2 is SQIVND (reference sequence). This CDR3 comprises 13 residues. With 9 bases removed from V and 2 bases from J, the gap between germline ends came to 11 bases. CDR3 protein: CASSDGAGNTIYF. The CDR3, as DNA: TGTGCCAGCTCTGACGGGGCTGGAAACACCATATATTTT.

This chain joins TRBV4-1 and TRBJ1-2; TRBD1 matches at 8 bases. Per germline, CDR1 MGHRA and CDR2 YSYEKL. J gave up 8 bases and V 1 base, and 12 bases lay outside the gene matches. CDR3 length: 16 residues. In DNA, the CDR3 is TGCGCCAGCAGCCAAGGGTTAGCAGGGGGCCGGGTCGGCTACACCTTC. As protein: CASSQGLAGGRVGYTF.

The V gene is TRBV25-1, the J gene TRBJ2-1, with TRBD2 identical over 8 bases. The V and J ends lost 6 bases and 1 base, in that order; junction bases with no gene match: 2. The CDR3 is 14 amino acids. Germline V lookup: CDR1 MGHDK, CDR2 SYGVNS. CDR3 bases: TGTGCCAGCAGCGGCGGGAGGTCCTACAATGAGCAGTTCTTC. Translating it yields CASSGGRSYNEQFF.

This CDR3 reads CASRSGTGGYEQFF. The CDR3 DNA is TGTGCCAGCAGATCCGGGACAGGGGGTTATGAGCAGTTCTTC. The chain links TRBV6-5 to TRBJ2-1; 11 bases line up with TRBD1. The ends lost 6 bases at V and 8 bases at J; junction bases unmatched: 6. Germline CDR1 MNHEY, CDR2 SVGAGI. CDR3 length: 14 residues.

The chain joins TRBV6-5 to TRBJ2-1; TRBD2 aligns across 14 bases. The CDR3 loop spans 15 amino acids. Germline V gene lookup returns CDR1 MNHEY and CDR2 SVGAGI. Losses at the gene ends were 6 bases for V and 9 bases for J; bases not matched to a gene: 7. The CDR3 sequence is CASSRLAGGPGEQFF. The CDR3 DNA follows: TGTGCCAGCAGCCGACTAGCGGGAGGGCCGGGTGAGCAGTTCTTC.

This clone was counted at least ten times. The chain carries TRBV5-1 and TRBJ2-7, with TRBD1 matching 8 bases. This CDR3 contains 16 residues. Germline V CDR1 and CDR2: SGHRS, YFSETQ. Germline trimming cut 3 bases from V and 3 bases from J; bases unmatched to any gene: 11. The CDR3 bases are TGCGCCAGCAGCTCAATTCAGGGGGCGCGGGGCTACGAGCAGTACTTC. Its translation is CASSSIQGARGYEQYF.

The CDR3 DNA sequence: TGTGCCAGCAGGAGGGACAGCCTGCAGTTCTTC. Amino acid sequence: CASRRDSLQFF. The rearrangement links TRBV6-5 to TRBJ2-1; the match to TRBD1 covers 7 bases. Germline V gene lookup returns CDR1 MNHEY and CDR2 SVGAGI. The V segment lost 6 bases and the J segment 12 bases; nucleotides outside the gene matches: 5. This CDR3 contains 11 residues.

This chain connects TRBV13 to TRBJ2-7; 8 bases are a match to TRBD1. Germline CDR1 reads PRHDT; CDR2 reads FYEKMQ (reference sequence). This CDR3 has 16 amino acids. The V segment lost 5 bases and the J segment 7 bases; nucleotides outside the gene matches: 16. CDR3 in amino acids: CASSRGEQGGSWEQYF. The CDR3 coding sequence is TGTGCCAGCAGCCGTGGGGAACAGGGGGGTTCGTGGGAGCAGTACTTC.

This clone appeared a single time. CDR3 loop: CASSRKGQGVNTEAFF. The CDR3 DNA is TGTGCCAGCAGCCGAAAAGGACAGGGCGTGAACACTGAAGCTTTCTTT. J is TRBJ1-1 and V is TRBV3-1 (or the pseudogene TRBV3-2); 8 bases map to TRBD1. The trim removed 4 bases at V and 0 bases at J, leaving 7 bases unmatched. The CDR3 is made up of 16 amino acids. Germline V gives CDR1 LGHDT, CDR2 YNNKEL (reference sequence).

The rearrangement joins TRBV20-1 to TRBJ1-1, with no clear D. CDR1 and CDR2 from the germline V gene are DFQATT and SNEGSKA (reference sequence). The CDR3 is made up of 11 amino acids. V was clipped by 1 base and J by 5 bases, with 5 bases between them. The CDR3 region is CSARGRTEAFF. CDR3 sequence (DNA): TGCAGTGCTAGAGGGAGGACTGAAGCTTTCTTT.

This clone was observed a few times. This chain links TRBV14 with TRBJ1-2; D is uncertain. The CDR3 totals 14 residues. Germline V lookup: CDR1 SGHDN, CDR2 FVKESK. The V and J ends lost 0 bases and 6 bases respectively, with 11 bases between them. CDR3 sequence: CASSQDQYLNGYTF. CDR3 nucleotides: TGTGCCAGCAGCCAAGATCAGTACCTCAATGGCTACACCTTC.

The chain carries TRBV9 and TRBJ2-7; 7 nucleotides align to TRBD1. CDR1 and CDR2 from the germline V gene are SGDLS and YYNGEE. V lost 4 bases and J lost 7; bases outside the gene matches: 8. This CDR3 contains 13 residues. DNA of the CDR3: TGTGCCAGCAGCCCCAAGACAGGGAATGAGCAGTACTTC. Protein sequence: CASSPKTGNEQYF.

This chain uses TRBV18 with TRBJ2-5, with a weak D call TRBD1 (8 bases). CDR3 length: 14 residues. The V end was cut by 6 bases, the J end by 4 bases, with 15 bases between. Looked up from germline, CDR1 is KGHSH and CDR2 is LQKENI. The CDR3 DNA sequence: TGTGCCAGCTCGGGGGGGACAGGCGGAGAGACCCAGTACTTC. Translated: CASSGGTGGETQYF.

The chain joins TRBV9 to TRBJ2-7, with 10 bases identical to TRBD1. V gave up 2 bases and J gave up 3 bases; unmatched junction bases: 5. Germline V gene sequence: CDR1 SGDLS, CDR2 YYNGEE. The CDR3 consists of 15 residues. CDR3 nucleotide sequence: TGTGCCAGCAGCGTCAGACAGGGGGCTAACTACGAGCAGTACTTC. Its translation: CASSVRQGANYEQYF. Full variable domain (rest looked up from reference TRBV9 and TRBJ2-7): DSGVTQTPKHLITATGQRVTLRCSPRSGDLSVYWYQQSLDQGLQFLIQYYNGEERAKGNILERFSAQQFPDLHSELNLSSLELGDSALYFCASSVRQGANYEQYFGPGTRLTVT.

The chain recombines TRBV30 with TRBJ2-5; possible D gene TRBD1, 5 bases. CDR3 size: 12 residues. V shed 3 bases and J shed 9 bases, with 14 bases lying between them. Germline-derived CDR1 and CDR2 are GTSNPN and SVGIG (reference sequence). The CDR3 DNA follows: TGTGCCTGGAGCCATCAGGGAAAGGCCCAGTACTTC. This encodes CAWSHQGKAQYF. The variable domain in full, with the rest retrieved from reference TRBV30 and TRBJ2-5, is SQTIHQWPATLVQPVGSPLSLECTVEGTSNPNLYWYRQAAGRGLQLLFYSVGIGQISSEVPQNLSASRPQDRQFILSSKKLLLSDSGFYLCAWSHQGKAQYFGPGTRLLVL.

The CDR3 reads CASSPRTGGNTIYF. The CDR3 nucleotides are TGTGCCAGCAGTCCCCGGACAGGGGGAAACACCATATATTTT. The chain joins TRBV6-5 to TRBJ1-3; 8 bases match TRBD1. The CDR3 has 14 residues. Unmatched junction bases numbered 4, after V lost 5 bases and J lost 4 bases. CDR1 and CDR2 from the germline V gene are MNHEY and SVGAGI.

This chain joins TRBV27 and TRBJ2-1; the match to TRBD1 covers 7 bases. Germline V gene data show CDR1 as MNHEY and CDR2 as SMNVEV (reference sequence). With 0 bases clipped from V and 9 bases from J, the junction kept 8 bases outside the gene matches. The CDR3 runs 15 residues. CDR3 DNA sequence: TGTGCCAGCAGTTTATCCTTGACAGGGACGTCTGAGCAGTTCTTC. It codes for CASSLSLTGTSEQFF.